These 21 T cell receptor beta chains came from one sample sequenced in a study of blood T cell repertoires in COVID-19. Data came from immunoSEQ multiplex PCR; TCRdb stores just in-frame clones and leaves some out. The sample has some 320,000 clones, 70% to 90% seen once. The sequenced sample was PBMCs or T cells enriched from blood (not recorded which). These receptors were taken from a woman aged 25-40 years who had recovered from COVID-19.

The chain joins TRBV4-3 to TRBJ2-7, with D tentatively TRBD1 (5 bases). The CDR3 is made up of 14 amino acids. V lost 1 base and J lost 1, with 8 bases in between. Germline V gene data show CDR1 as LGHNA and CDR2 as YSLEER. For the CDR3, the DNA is TGCGCCAGCAGCCAAGGGACACCGTCCTACGAGCAGTACTTC. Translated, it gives CASSQGTPSYEQYF.

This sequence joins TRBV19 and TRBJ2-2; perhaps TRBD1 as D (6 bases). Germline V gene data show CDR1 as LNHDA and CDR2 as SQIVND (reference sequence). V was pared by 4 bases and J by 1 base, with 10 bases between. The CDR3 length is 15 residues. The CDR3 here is CASSTPGENTGELFF. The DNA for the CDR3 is TGTGCCAGTAGTACCCCAGGGGAGAACACCGGGGAGCTGTTTTTT.

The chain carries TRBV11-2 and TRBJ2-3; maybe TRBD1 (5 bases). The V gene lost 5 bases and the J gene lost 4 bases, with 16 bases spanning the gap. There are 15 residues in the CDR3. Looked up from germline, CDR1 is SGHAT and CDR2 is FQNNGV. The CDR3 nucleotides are TGTGCCAGCAGCCAAAGTGGGCAGGGTTCAGATACGCAGTATTTT. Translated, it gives CASSQSGQGSDTQYF.

The CDR3 DNA reads as TGTGCCAGCAGTCAGCGACAGGGTTTATTAGGCTCTGAAGCTTTCTTT. Its protein is CASSQRQGLLGSEAFF. This sequence joins TRBV25-1 and TRBJ1-1; 7 bases fit TRBD1. V shed 5 bases, J shed 6 bases, and the junction held 15 bases outside the gene matches. The germline gives CDR1 MGHDK, CDR2 SYGVNS. CDR3 length: 16 amino acids. The full variable domain, completed using reference TRBV25-1 and TRBJ1-1, is EADIYQTPRYLVIGTGKKITLECSQTMGHDKMYWYQQDPGMELHLIHYSYGVNSTEKGDLSSESTVSRIRTEHFPLTLESARPSHTSQYLCASSQRQGLLGSEAFFGQGTRLTVV.

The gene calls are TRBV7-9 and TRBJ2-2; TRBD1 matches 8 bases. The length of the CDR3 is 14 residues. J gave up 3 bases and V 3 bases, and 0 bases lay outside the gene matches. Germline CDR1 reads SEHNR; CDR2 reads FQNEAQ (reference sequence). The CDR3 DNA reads TGTGCCAGCAGCTTGACAGGGGACACCGGGGAGCTGTTTTTT. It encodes CASSLTGDTGELFF.

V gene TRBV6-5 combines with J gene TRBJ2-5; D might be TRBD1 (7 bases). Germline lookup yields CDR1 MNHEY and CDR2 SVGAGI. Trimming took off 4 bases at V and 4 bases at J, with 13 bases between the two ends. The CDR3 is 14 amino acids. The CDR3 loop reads CASSSNRGGETQYF. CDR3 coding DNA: TGTGCCAGCAGTTCGAACAGGGGAGGAGAGACCCAGTACTTC.

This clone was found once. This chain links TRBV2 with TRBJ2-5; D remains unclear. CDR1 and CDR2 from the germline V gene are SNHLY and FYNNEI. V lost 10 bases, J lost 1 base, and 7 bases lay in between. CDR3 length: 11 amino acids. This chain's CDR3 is CATSRQETQYF. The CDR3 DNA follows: TGTGCCACCTCCCGCCAAGAGACCCAGTACTTC.

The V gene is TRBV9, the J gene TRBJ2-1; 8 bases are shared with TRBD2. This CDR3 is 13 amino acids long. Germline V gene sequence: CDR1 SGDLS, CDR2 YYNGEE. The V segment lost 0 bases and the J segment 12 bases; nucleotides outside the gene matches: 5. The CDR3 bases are TGTGCCAGCAGCGTAGATATAGCGGGGTGGCAGTTCTTC. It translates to CASSVDIAGWQFF.

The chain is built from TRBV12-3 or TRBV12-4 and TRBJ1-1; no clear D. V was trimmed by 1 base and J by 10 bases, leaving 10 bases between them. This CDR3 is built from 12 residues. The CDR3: CASSLVGARAFF. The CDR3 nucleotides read TGTGCCAGCAGTTTAGTGGGAGCCAGAGCTTTCTTT.

CDR3 sequence: CASSLDAGGSGGYTF. The CDR3 coding sequence is TGTGCCAGCAGCTTGGATGCAGGGGGTTCTGGTGGCTACACCTTC. V usage is TRBV5-8 and J usage is TRBJ1-2; TRBD1 matches at 7 bases. J lost 7 bases, V lost 0 bases, and 9 bases had no gene match. This CDR3 is 15 amino acids long. Germline V lookup: CDR1 SGHTS, CDR2 YDEGEE.

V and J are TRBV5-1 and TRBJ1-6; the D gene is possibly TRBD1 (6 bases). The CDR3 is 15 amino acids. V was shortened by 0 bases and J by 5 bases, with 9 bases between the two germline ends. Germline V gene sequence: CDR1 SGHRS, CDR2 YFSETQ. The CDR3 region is CASSLAAGDNSPLHF. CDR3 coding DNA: TGCGCCAGCAGCTTGGCGGCAGGGGATAATTCACCCCTCCACTTT.

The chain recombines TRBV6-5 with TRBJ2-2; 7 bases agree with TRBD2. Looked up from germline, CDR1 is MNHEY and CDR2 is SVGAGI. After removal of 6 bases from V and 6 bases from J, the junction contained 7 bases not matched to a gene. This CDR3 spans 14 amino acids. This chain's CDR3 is CASRGGVDSGELFF. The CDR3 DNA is TGTGCCAGCAGGGGAGGGGTCGATTCCGGGGAGCTGTTTTTT.

The CDR3 loop reads CASSARSPLHF. The CDR3 coding sequence is TGTGCCAGCAGTGCCCGGTCACCCCTCCACTTT. V usage is TRBV2 and J usage is TRBJ1-6; no reliable D call. Germline CDR1 SNHLY, CDR2 FYNNEI. The CDR3 covers 11 residues. Between the trimmed V and J ends, which lost 4 bases and 10 bases, there was a span of 5 bases. Variable domain in full (rest from reference TRBV2 and TRBJ1-6): EPEVTQTPSHQVTQMGQEVILRCVPISNHLYFYWYRQILGQKVEFLVSFYNNEISEKSEIFDDQFSVERPDGSNFTLKIRSTKLEDSAMYFCASSARSPLHFGNGTRLTVT.

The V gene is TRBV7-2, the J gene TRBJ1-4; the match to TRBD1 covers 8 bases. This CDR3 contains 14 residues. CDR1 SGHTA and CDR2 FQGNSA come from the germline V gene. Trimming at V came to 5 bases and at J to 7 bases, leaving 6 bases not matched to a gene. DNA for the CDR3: TGTGCCAGCAGCCTAAGGACAGGGACTGAAAAACTGTTTTTT. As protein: CASSLRTGTEKLFF. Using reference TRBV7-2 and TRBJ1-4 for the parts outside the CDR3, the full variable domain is GAGVSQSPSNKVTEKGKDVELRCDPISGHTALYWYRQSLGQGLEFLIYFQGNSAPDKSGLPSDRFSAERTGGSVSTLTIQRTQQEDSAVYLCASSLRTGTEKLFFGSGTQLSVL.

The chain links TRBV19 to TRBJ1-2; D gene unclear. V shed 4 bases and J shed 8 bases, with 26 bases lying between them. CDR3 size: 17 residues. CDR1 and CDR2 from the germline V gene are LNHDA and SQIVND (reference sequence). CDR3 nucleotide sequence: TGTGCCAGTAGTACTTCCGGGAATCCCTGGGTACTCTACGGCTACACCTTC. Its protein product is CASSTSGNPWVLYGYTF. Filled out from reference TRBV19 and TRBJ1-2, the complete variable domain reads DGGITQSPKYLFRKEGQNVTLSCEQNLNHDAMYWYRQDPGQGLRLIYYSQIVNDFQKGDIAEGYSVSREKKESFPLTVTSAQKNPTAFYLCASSTSGNPWVLYGYTFGSGTRLTVV.

CDR3 protein: CASRELRGPQHF. CDR3 in DNA: TGCGCCAGCAGAGAGCTGAGAGGGCCCCAGCATTTT. V usage is TRBV10-2 and J usage is TRBJ1-5; D remains unclear. Trimming removed 6 bases from V and 9 bases from J, with 12 bases in between. Germline V gene sequence: CDR1 WSHSY, CDR2 SAAADI. The CDR3 has 12 residues.

DNA for the CDR3: TGTGCCAGACAGGGGAATAATTCACCCCTCCACTTT. Translating gives CARQGNNSPLHF. The genes are TRBV2 and TRBJ1-6; 7 bases line up with TRBD1. Looked up from germline, CDR1 is SNHLY and CDR2 is FYNNEI. CDR3 length: 12 amino acids. V gave up 9 bases and J gave up 5 bases; unmatched junction bases: 1.

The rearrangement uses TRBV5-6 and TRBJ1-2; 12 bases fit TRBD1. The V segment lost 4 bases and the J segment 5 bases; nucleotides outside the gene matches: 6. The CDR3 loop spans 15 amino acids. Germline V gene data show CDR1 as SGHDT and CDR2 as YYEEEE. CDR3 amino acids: CASSPGQGAGYGYTF. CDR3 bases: TGTGCCAGCAGCCCGGGACAGGGGGCGGGGTATGGCTACACCTTC.

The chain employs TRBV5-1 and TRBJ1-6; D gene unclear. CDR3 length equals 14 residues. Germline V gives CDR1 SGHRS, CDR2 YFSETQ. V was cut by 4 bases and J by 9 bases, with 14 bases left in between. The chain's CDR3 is CASSGGASSSPLHF. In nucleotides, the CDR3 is TGCGCCAGCAGCGGAGGAGCCTCGAGTTCACCCCTCCACTTT.

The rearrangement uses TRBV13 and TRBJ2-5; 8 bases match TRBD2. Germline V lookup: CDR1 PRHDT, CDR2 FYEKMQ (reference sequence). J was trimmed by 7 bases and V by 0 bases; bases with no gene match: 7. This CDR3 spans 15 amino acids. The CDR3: CASSLGLAGFRTQYF. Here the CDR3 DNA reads TGTGCCAGCAGCTTAGGGCTAGCGGGTTTCAGGACCCAGTACTTC.

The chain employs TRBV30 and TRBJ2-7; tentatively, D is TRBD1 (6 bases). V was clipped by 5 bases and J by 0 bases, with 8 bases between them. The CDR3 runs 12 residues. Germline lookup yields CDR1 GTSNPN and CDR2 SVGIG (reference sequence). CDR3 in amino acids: CAWGGSSYEQYF. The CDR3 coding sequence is TGTGCCTGGGGGGGCAGCTCCTACGAGCAGTACTTC.